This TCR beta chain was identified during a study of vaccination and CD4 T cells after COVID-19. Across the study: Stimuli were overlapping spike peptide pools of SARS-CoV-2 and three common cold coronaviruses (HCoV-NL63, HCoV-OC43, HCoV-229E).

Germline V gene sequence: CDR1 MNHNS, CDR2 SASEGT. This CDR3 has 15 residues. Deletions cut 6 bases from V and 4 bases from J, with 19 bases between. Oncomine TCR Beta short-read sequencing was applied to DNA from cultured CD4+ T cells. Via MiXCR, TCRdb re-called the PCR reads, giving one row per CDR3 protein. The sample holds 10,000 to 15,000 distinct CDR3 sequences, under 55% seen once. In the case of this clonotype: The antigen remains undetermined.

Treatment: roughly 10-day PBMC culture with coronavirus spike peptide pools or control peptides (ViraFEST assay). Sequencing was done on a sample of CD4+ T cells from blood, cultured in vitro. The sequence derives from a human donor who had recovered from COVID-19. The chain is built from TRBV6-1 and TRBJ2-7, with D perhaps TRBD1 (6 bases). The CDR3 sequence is CASRGTDRFLYEQYF. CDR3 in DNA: TGTGCCAGCAGGGGGACCGACAGGTTTTTATACGAGCAGTACTTC.